The text below deals with one T cell receptor beta chain. This entry comes from a study of blood T cell repertoires in COVID-19. Study context: Specimens from acute and convalescent COVID-19 originated in the United States, Italy and Spain. PBMCs, B-cell-depleted T cells, or T cells were the source of the cDNA or gDNA that made up the material.

Those enrolled in Seattle joined during active infection and were followed longitudinally afterward. Original processing notes: Reference gene primer amplification yielded estimated nucleated cell counts. The protocol was immunoSEQ multiplex PCR, while the TCRdb copy is restricted to in-frame clones and leaves out a portion. V, J and clone size are those of that table, while D and trimming were read from the DNA. Of roughly 200,000 clones listed, more than 75% were seen once; the top ten hold roughly 7.1%. Trimming pared 4 bases from V and 3 bases from J, leaving 16 bases between. CDR3 size: 16 residues. The V gene's germline CDR1 is SGHRS and CDR2 YFSETQ.

This receptor was obtained from an older woman with COVID-19, enrolled during active disease. The sequenced sample consisted of peripheral blood. The chain carries TRBV5-1 and TRBJ1-4, with D tentatively TRBD1 (5 bases). The CDR3 DNA sequence: TGCGCCAGCAGCCCGGAGGGCTGGGGCGCTAATGAAAAACTGTTTTTT. Translation gives CASSPEGWGANEKLFF.